What follows are 5 T cell receptor beta chains derived from one specimen sequenced in a study of blood T cell repertoires in COVID-19. Repertoires were generated with immunoSEQ multiplex PCR, while TCRdb's copy carries only in-frame clones and drops some. The sample holds roughly 250,000 clones; under 90% are singletons and the top ten take over 2.5%. The sample comprised peripheral blood. The source of these receptors is an older woman with active or convalescent COVID-19.

The chain carries TRBV30 and TRBJ1-3; D is ambiguous. CDR1 and CDR2 (germline): GTSNPN, SVGIG (reference sequence). This CDR3 has 15 amino acids. V was trimmed by 2 bases and J by 6 bases, leaving 17 bases between them. The CDR3 DNA is TGTGCCTGGAGTAACACTGGGCTCACCCCAAACACCATATATTTT. This sequence encodes CAWSNTGLTPNTIYF.

The V and J genes are TRBV3-1 (or the pseudogene TRBV3-2) and TRBJ1-1; the D gene is possibly TRBD1 (5 bases). V was shortened by 4 bases and J by 1 base, with 10 bases between the two germline ends. Germline lookup yields CDR1 LGHDT and CDR2 YNNKEL (reference sequence). The CDR3 runs 14 residues. Written as DNA, the CDR3 is TGTGCCAGCAGCCCTACAGGCCCGAACACTGAAGCTTTCTTT. It encodes CASSPTGPNTEAFF.

The J gene is TRBJ1-5, the V gene TRBV24-1; 8 bases match TRBD1. The CDR3 is 17 residues long. CDR1 is KGHDR and CDR2 is SFDVKD in the germline V gene. Losses at the gene ends were 4 bases for V and 3 bases for J; bases not matched to a gene: 10. This CDR3 reads CATSDRTPDRDNQPQHF. The CDR3 DNA follows: TGTGCCACCAGTGACCGGACCCCGGACAGGGACAATCAGCCCCAGCATTTT.

The genes are TRBV27 and TRBJ1-2; D may be TRBD1 (6 bases). V lost 5 bases, J lost 0 bases, and 16 bases lay in between. The germline gives CDR1 MNHEY, CDR2 SMNVEV (reference sequence). This CDR3 has 16 amino acids. CDR3 coding DNA: TGTGCCAGCAGTCGCAGCGGGGGCCTGACTAACTATGGCTACACCTTC. Translating gives CASSRSGGLTNYGYTF.

This clone came up a few times. The V gene is TRBV20-1, the J gene TRBJ2-5; D not certain. The CDR3 is made up of 13 amino acids. Germline V gene lookup returns CDR1 DFQATT and CDR2 SNEGSKA (reference sequence). Trimming shortened V by 3 bases and J by 5 bases, and 13 bases separated the two germline ends. The chain's CDR3 is CSASKLPSETQYF. CDR3 nucleotide sequence: TGCAGTGCTAGTAAACTACCCTCCGAGACCCAGTACTTC.